This TCR beta chain emerged from a study of blood T cell repertoires in COVID-19. The age range of participants was about 18 to 90 years, with residence in about two dozen US areas. Clinical history as reported by participants underpinned cohort assignment. The CDR3 is made up of 13 amino acids. Germline V lookup: CDR1 SGDLS, CDR2 YYNGEE. Trimming stripped 2 bases from V and 2 bases from J, with 7 bases between. Details on this clone: The sample contains more than one DNA sequence encoding this CDR3.

Data came from immunoSEQ multiplex PCR; TCRdb stores just in-frame clones and leaves some out. The sample holds roughly 160,000 clones, roughly 80% seen once. The material sequenced was PBMCs or T cells enriched from blood (not recorded which). This chain joins TRBV9 and TRBJ1-2; D may be TRBD1 (5 bases). This clonotype was obtained from a woman aged 60-70 years who had recovered from COVID-19. CDR3 DNA: TGTGCCAGCAGCGTTGGGGCGAACTATGGCTACACCTTC. Encoded protein: CASSVGANYGYTF.